These 10 T cell receptor beta chains were all obtained from the same sample, sequenced in a study of CD8+CD57+ T cells in acquired aplastic anemia. The use of genomic DNA as template underpinned the TCR beta VDJ and CDR3 profiling. TCRdb redid the calling of the reads with MiXCR, one entry per CDR3 protein. The sample includes hundreds of thousands of distinct CDR3 sequences, about two thirds of them seen just once. The sequenced material came from sorted CD4+, CD8+, or CD8+CD57+ T cells (not recorded which) from PBMCs. Every receptor here comes from a human donor in good health, serving as a control.

The chain is built from TRBV7-8 and TRBJ1-2; 7 nucleotides agree with TRBD1. The V gene's germline CDR1 is SGHVS and CDR2 FQNEAQ. V shed 5 bases, J shed 14 bases, and the junction held 20 bases outside the gene matches. The CDR3 is 15 residues long. The CDR3 is CASSVHRVGGSEQTF. The CDR3 DNA sequence: TGTGCCAGCAGCGTCCACAGGGTAGGGGGCTCCGAGCAGACCTTC. The variable domain in full, completed from reference TRBV7-8 and TRBJ1-2, reads GAGVSQSPRYKVAKRGQDVALRCDPISGHVSLFWYQQALGQGPEFLTYFQNEAQLDKSGLPSDRFFAERPEGSVSTLKIQRTQQEDSAVYLCASSVHRVGGSEQTFGSGTRLTVV.

This clonotype occurred once. V is TRBV7-2 and J is TRBJ2-3; D is unclear. In germline, CDR1 is SGHTA, CDR2 FQGNSA. The ends were cut back, 6 bases at V and 2 bases at J, with 9 bases in the middle. This CDR3 has 13 residues. The CDR3 sequence is CASSCPLTDTQYF. The DNA for the CDR3 is TGTGCCAGCAGTTGCCCGCTCACAGATACGCAGTATTTT.

This clonotype was seen once. The chain combines TRBV12-3 or TRBV12-4 with TRBJ1-2; 7 bases map to TRBD1. The CDR3 is 15 residues long. With V trimmed by 3 bases and J by 4 bases, 8 bases remained unmatched. CDR3 region: CASSFRPTGTYGYTF. The CDR3 DNA is TGTGCCAGCAGTTTCCGTCCGACAGGGACCTATGGCTACACCTTC.

The J gene is TRBJ1-1, the V gene TRBV7-3; D is ambiguous. The V gene lost 5 bases and the J gene lost 11 bases, with 18 bases spanning the gap. This CDR3 comprises 13 residues. The germline V gene encodes CDR1 SGHTA and CDR2 FQGTGA. This CDR3 is CASSRGGWRTAFF. The DNA for the CDR3 is TGTGCCAGCAGCCGTGGCGGTTGGAGGACGGCTTTCTTT.

The rearrangement uses TRBV10-1 and TRBJ2-7, with 7 bases matching TRBD2. The CDR3 runs to 11 residues. J lost 5 bases, V lost 6 bases, and 1 base had no gene match. Germline V gives CDR1 WNHNN, CDR2 SYGVQD (reference sequence). The CDR3 DNA sequence: TGCGCCAGCAGGGGGGGGAACGAGCAGTACTTC. It encodes CASRGGNEQYF.

Of note for this clonotype: At one boundary the junction diverges from the germline segment, which might be a read error. This sequence joins TRBV7-8 and TRBJ1-6; unclear D gene. The CDR3 is 14 amino acids. Germline V lookup: CDR1 SGHVS, CDR2 FQNEAQ. The CDR3 protein is CASSLGAYEQHFEF. DNA of the CDR3: TGTGCCAGCAGCTTAGGCGCCTACGAGCAGCACTTCGAGTTT.

Of note for this clonotype: At one of its ends the junction is not consistent with the germline gene, which may arise from a read error. The gene calls are TRBV2 and TRBJ1-4; D remains ambiguous. This CDR3 spans 13 amino acids. Germline V gene data show CDR1 as SNHLY and CDR2 as FYNNEI. CDR3 amino acids: CASKVGLIENLFF. CDR3 DNA sequence: TGTGCCAGCAAAGTTGGACTGATTGAAAACCTGTTTTTT. Full variable domain (remainder filled in from reference TRBV2 and TRBJ1-4): EPEVTQTPSHQVTQMGQEVILRCVPISNHLYFYWYRQILGQKVEFLVSFYNNEISEKSEIFDDQFSVERPDGSNFTLKIRSTKLEDSAMYFCASKVGLIENLFFGSGTQLSVL.

Remarks on this clonotype: Likely a read error: the CDR3 ends without its conserved phenylalanine or tryptophan. The DNA is omitted, as the CDR3 cannot be located on it reliably, and the CDR3 follows TCRdb's listing. The V and J genes are TRBV29-1 and TRBJ2-2. Germline loops: CDR1 SQVTM, CDR2 ANQGSEA. The CDR3 totals 13 residues, both ends included. CDR3 region: CSADGPDSGEMLY.

V is TRBV20-1 and J is TRBJ1-1, with D unresolved. V was pared by 5 bases and J by 6 bases, with 16 bases between. CDR1 DFQATT and CDR2 SNEGSKA come from the germline V gene (reference sequence). The CDR3 sequence is 13 residues long. CDR3 bases: TGCAGTGCTTTCCGGGGTATCGGGGCTGAAGCTTTCTTT. As protein: CSAFRGIGAEAFF.

The chain joins TRBV9 to TRBJ1-3; D gene unclear. V lost 0 bases, J lost 7 bases, and 11 bases lay in between. Looked up from germline, CDR1 is SGDLS and CDR2 is YYNGEE. The CDR3 contains 14 residues. DNA for the CDR3: TGTGCCAGCAGCGTAGATTCTGGATTGAACACCATATATTTT. Its protein product is CASSVDSGLNTIYF.